This is a list of T cell receptor beta chains from one sample in a study of blood T cell repertoires in COVID-19. The assay was immunoSEQ multiplex PCR, and TCRdb's table has in-frame clones only and misses some. The table records more than 75,000 clones, just over 85% of them present only once. The sample was peripheral blood. The receptors stem from an elderly woman with acute or convalescent COVID-19. Each CDR3 is given with its conserved first and last residue. A D gene is named only where the DNA matches it firmly. Clone size appears in some rows only: once, few, many, or a class for an expanded clone.

d_gene | j_gene | v_gene | abundance | CDR3nt | CDR3aa
TRBD1 | TRBJ1-1 | TRBV23-1 | . | TGCGCCAGCAGTCACTTCAACAGGGGCGGCGACACTGAAGCTTTCTTT | CASSHFNRGGDTEAFF
TRBD2 | TRBJ2-3 | TRBV7-7 | . | TGTGCTAGCAGCTTAAGAGCGGGAGGGCTCACAGATACGCAGTATTTT | CASSLRAGGLTDTQYF
. | TRBJ2-7 | TRBV27 | . | TGTGCCAGCAGTTTACGCCCATCGGGGAACGAGCAGTACTTC | CASSLRPSGNEQYF
. | TRBJ2-3 | TRBV3-1/TRBV3-2 | . | TGTGCCAGCAGCCAAGAAATTGGGACATTGAGAACAGATACGCAGTATTTT | CASSQEIGTLRTDTQYF
TRBD1 | TRBJ1-2 | TRBV2 | once | TGTGCCAGCAGTGTGGGACAGACACACGGCTACACCTTC | CASSVGQTHGYTF
TRBD1 | TRBJ1-2 | TRBV3-1/TRBV3-2 | . | TGTGCCAGCAGCCAAGCGGACAGGTTTAACTATGGCTACACCTTC | CASSQADRFNYGYTF
TRBD1 | TRBJ2-7 | TRBV6-5 | . | TGTGCCAGCAGCCAATCGGACAGGGCTCCGGACGAGCAGTACTTC | CASSQSDRAPDEQYF
. | TRBJ1-2 | TRBV6-5 | . | TGTGCCAGCAGAAAACAGGGCTATGGCTACACCTTC | CASRKQGYGYTF
. | TRBJ2-5 | TRBV29-1 | . | TGCAGCGTTGAAGATAACTCTTTGGCCCAGTACTTC | CSVEDNSLAQYF
. | TRBJ2-5 | TRBV2 | few | TGTGCCAGCACCCAGAACGGGGGAGAGACCCAGTACTTC | CASTQNGGETQYF
TRBD2 | TRBJ2-1 | TRBV6-5 | . | TGTGCCAGCAGTTCCCTTGGGCGGGAGGGAAAGAACGAGCAGTTCTTC | CASSSLGREGKNEQFF
TRBD1 | TRBJ2-7 | TRBV2 | . | TGTGCCAGCAGCGGGGACAGGTTAGGGGCCTACGAGCAGTACTTC | CASSGDRLGAYEQYF
. | TRBJ2-5 | TRBV6-5 | . | TGTGCCACCGGGACACAAGAGACCCAGTACTTC | CATGTQETQYF
. | TRBJ1-1 | TRBV15 | . | TGTGCCACCAGCAGAGGAGTGAACACTGAAGCTTTCTTT | CATSRGVNTEAFF
TRBD2 | TRBJ2-5 | TRBV11-2 | . | TGTGCCAGCAGCTTAACTAGCGGGGGCCCGAGGGTGGGAGAGACCCAGTACTTC | CASSLTSGGPRVGETQYF
. | TRBJ1-1 | TRBV11-2 | few | TGTGCCAGCAGCGCTAGGACCGGGGTAGAAGCTTTCTTT | CASSARTGVEAFF
. | TRBJ2-7 | TRBV6-5 | . | TGTGCCAGCAGCCTTGATCAGGGGCCCTACGAGCAGTACTTC | CASSLDQGPYEQYF
. | TRBJ2-7 | TRBV21-1 | . | TGTGCCAGCAGCTTCGGGACAGGGCCTCCCTACGAGCAGTACTTC | CASSFGTGPPYEQYF
TRBD2 | TRBJ2-1 | TRBV7-6 | . | TGTGCCAGCAGCTTAGAATCGCCGCTACTAGCGGGGGCCGTCGAGGAGCAGTTCTTC | CASSLESPLLAGAVEEQFF
TRBD1 | TRBJ2-5 | TRBV5-4 | . | TGTGCCAGCAGCTTGCTGACAGGGGGATTTGAGACCCAGTACTTC | CASSLLTGGFETQYF
. | TRBJ1-6 | TRBV7-3 | . | TGTGCCAGCAGTGCTAGACAGAATTCACCCCTCCACTTT | CASSARQNSPLHF
. | TRBJ2-1 | TRBV11-3 | . | TGTGCCAGCAGCAAGGGAGGCAATGAGCAGTTCTTC | CASSKGGNEQFF
TRBD2 | TRBJ2-1 | TRBV10-2 | . | TGCGCCAGCAGTGAGTCAAGACCGGGACTAGCGGGCGTTAGCTCCTACAATGAGCAGTTCTTC | CASSESRPGLAGVSSYNEQFF
. | TRBJ2-5 | TRBV5-1 | . | TGCGCCAGCAGCACCTTCGAGAGGGAAAGCATGGAGACCCAGTACTTC | CASSTFERESMETQYF
. | TRBJ1-2 | TRBV7-2 | once | TGTGCCAGCAGCTTACGCGGGGGGCAAGGGTATGGCTACACCTTC | CASSLRGGQGYGYTF
. | TRBJ1-4 | TRBV19 | . | TGTGCCAGTAGTTCTTCCTGGGGGGTACTGTTTTTT | CASSSSWGVLFF
. | TRBJ2-1 | TRBV7-3 | . | TGTGCCAGCAGCTTCGGGGGGCCCAATGAGCAGTTCTTC | CASSFGGPNEQFF
. | TRBJ1-2 | TRBV7-2 | . | TGTGCCAGCAGCCTCGCGGGCGGTAAATATGGCTACACCTTC | CASSLAGGKYGYTF
. | TRBJ2-2 | TRBV2 | . | TGTGCCAGCAGTGAAGGTCGGGAGCGAGGCACCGGGGAGCTGTTTTTT | CASSEGRERGTGELFF